These T cell receptor beta chains were read from a single sample in a study of vaccination effects on CD4 cells after COVID-19. The antigens of these receptors remain unknown. Sequencing was performed with immunoSEQ multiplex PCR; in TCRdb, only in-frame clones are kept and a portion is missing. The sample lists some 15,000 clones; 70% were seen once. Sequencing used CD4+ T cells from PBMCs cultured with SARS-CoV-2 spike peptides, obtained after COVID-19 vaccination. Every receptor here comes from a human donor who received a COVID-19 vaccine. Each CDR3 is given with its conserved first and last residue. D genes are given only for firm matches. Part of the rows lack a size; the others show once, few, many or a class for expanded clones.

d_gene	abundance	v_gene	j_gene	CDR3aa	CDR3nt
TRBD2	NA	TRBV11-2	TRBJ2-5	CASSYIAGRQETQYF	TGTGCCAGCAGCTACATAGCGGGGAGACAAGAGACCCAGTACTTC
NA	NA	TRBV6-1	TRBJ1-2	CASSEGGNGGYTF	TGTGCCAGCAGTGAGGGAGGGAACGGTGGCTACACCTTC
TRBD1	once	TRBV14	TRBJ1-2	CASSQSVVRGLFYGYTF	TGTGCCAGCAGCCAATCGGTCGTAAGGGGGCTTTTCTATGGCTACACCTTC
NA	NA	TRBV11-2	TRBJ1-6	CASSRDGSYNSPLHF	TGTGCCAGCAGCAGAGACGGCTCCTATAATTCACCCCTCCACTTT
NA	NA	TRBV9	TRBJ2-5	CASSVGQQETQYF	TGTGCCAGCAGCGTAGGACAGCAAGAGACCCAGTACTTC
NA	many	TRBV6-6	TRBJ2-5	CASSARGSLGEYF	TGTGCCAGCAGCGCGCGGGGCAGCCTCGGGGAGTACTTC
NA	NA	TRBV9	TRBJ2-5	CASSVGPKETQYF	TGTGCCAGCAGCGTGGGGCCGAAAGAGACCCAGTACTTC
NA	NA	TRBV5-4	TRBJ2-7	CASSFAPGTGTYEQYF	TGTGCCAGCAGCTTTGCCCCCGGGACGGGAACCTACGAGCAGTACTTC
TRBD1	few	TRBV19	TRBJ1-2	CASSAGTGGAYGYTF	TGTGCCAGTAGTGCCGGGACAGGGGGCGCCTATGGCTACACCTTC
NA	NA	TRBV30	TRBJ1-5	CAWTPGQGKVGSNQPQHF	TGTGCCTGGACCCCTGGCCAGGGCAAGGTGGGGAGCAATCAGCCCCAGCATTTT
NA	NA	TRBV30	TRBJ1-1	CALTRAYTEAFF	TGTGCCTTGACAAGGGCGTACACTGAAGCTTTCTTT
TRBD1	NA	TRBV27	TRBJ1-5	CASSSWTGLSNQPQHF	TGTGCCAGCAGTTCGTGGACAGGGCTGAGCAATCAGCCCCAGCATTTT
NA	few	TRBV7-9	TRBJ2-3	CASSLIGETQYF	TGTGCCAGCAGCTTAATTGGAGAGACGCAGTATTTT
TRBD1	NA	TRBV19	TRBJ1-2	CASSDRAGYGYTF	TGTGCCAGTAGTGACAGGGCCGGCTATGGCTACACCTTC
NA	NA	TRBV5-1	TRBJ1-1	CASSLGGVQNTEAFF	TGCGCCAGCAGCCTCGGGGGGGTACAGAACACTGAAGCTTTCTTT
TRBD1	few	TRBV6-2/TRBV6-3	TRBJ2-7	CASSSPGKQGSSGEQYF	TGTGCCAGCAGTTCTCCCGGAAAACAGGGGAGTTCGGGGGAGCAGTACTTC
NA	once	TRBV30	TRBJ2-7	CAWNRLGEQYF	TGTGCCTGGAACCGTCTGGGCGAGCAGTACTTC
NA	NA	TRBV5-1	TRBJ2-7	CASSFGKGSSYEQYF	TGCGCCAGCAGCTTCGGTAAGGGAAGCTCCTACGAGCAGTACTTC
TRBD1	NA	TRBV15	TRBJ1-4	CATSLRGPNEKLFF	TGTGCCACCAGCCTCAGGGGGCCTAATGAAAAACTGTTTTTT
TRBD2	NA	TRBV6-6	TRBJ2-2	CASRHSAGGPTGELFF	TGTGCCAGCAGACACTCAGCGGGAGGTCCCACCGGGGAGCTGTTTTTT
TRBD2	NA	TRBV5-4	TRBJ2-5	CASSTGLAGVGETQYF	TGTGCCAGCAGCACGGGACTAGCGGGGGTTGGAGAGACCCAGTACTTC
NA	NA	TRBV4-2	TRBJ1-4	CASSQEGGTNEKLFF	TGTGCCAGCAGCCAAGAGGGGGGGACTAATGAAAAACTGTTTTTT
TRBD2	NA	TRBV5-4	TRBJ2-7	CASSQTSGGTYEQYF	TGTGCCAGCAGCCAAACTAGCGGGGGAACCTACGAGCAGTACTTC
NA	once	TRBV23-1	TRBJ1-2	CASSHRRELSGYTF	TGCGCCAGCAGCCACCGGAGGGAACTATCTGGCTACACCTTC
NA	NA	TRBV7-2	TRBJ1-5	CASSFLHNQPQHF	TGTGCCAGCAGCTTTCTACACAATCAGCCCCAGCATTTT
NA	NA	TRBV2	TRBJ2-1	CASAQGPYNEQFF	TGTGCCAGCGCACAGGGACCTTACAATGAGCAGTTCTTC
NA	NA	TRBV3-1/TRBV3-2	TRBJ2-7	CASSQVSHEQYF	TGTGCCAGCAGCCAAGTTAGCCACGAGCAGTACTTC
NA	NA	TRBV5-1	TRBJ1-2	CASRPGTPIYGYTF	TGCGCCAGCAGGCCCGGGACACCTATCTATGGCTACACCTTC
NA	NA	TRBV5-4	TRBJ1-2	CASSLQRGTRGYTF	TGTGCCAGCAGCTTGCAACGGGGAACGCGAGGCTACACCTTC
NA	once	TRBV11-2	TRBJ2-1	CASSLGAIRNEQFF	TGTGCCAGCAGCTTAGGAGCCATTAGGAATGAGCAGTTCTTC
TRBD1	NA	TRBV2	TRBJ2-7	CASSGDRGWSEQYF	TGTGCCAGCAGTGGGGACAGGGGTTGGAGCGAGCAGTACTTC
TRBD1	NA	TRBV10-3	TRBJ1-2	CAIREQGAHNYGYTF	TGTGCCATCAGAGAGCAGGGGGCGCATAACTATGGCTACACCTTC
TRBD1	few	TRBV5-1	TRBJ2-5	CASSRDRGDGETQYF	TGCGCCAGCAGCCGGGACAGGGGCGATGGGGAGACCCAGTACTTC
NA	NA	TRBV20-1	TRBJ2-2	CSASQGWGTGELFF	TGCAGTGCTAGTCAGGGCTGGGGGACCGGGGAGCTGTTTTTT
NA	NA	TRBV5-1	TRBJ1-6	CASSLTYDSPLHF	TGCGCCAGCAGCTTGACCTACGATTCACCCCTCCACTTT
NA	once	TRBV7-8	TRBJ2-3	CASSRGYGADTQYF	TGTGCCAGCAGCCGAGGGTACGGGGCAGATACGCAGTATTTT
NA	NA	TRBV24-1	TRBJ2-5	CATSDLGRDQETQYF	TGTGCCACCAGTGATTTGGGCAGAGACCAAGAGACCCAGTACTTC
NA	NA	TRBV3-1/TRBV3-2	TRBJ2-7	CASSQAFYYEQYF	TGTGCCAGCAGCCAGGCTTTCTACTACGAGCAGTACTTC
NA	NA	TRBV5-1	TRBJ1-1	CASSGRGRNTEAFF	TGCGCCAGCAGCGGCAGGGGAAGGAACACTGAAGCTTTCTTT
NA	NA	TRBV19	TRBJ1-6	CASSPQQNSPLHF	TGTGCCAGTAGTCCCCAACAGAATTCACCCCTCCACTTT
NA	NA	TRBV28	TRBJ1-2	CASRGGPDSYGYTF	TGTGCCTCCCGGGGGGGGCCCGACAGCTATGGCTACACCTTC
NA	once	TRBV6-5	TRBJ2-2	CASSYPGELFF	TGTGCCAGCAGTTACCCCGGGGAGCTGTTTTTT
TRBD2	NA	TRBV18	TRBJ2-1	CASSVTSGGAVNEQFF	TGTGCCAGCTCAGTGACTAGCGGGGGGGCCGTGAATGAGCAGTTCTTC
NA	NA	TRBV5-1	TRBJ2-2	CASTLAPGGGGTGELFF	TGCGCCAGCACCTTGGCCCCGGGTGGCGGAGGCACCGGGGAGCTGTTTTTT
TRBD2	NA	TRBV5-1	TRBJ2-5	CASSPSRTSATQETQYF	TGCGCCAGCAGCCCCTCTCGGACTAGCGCGACGCAAGAGACCCAGTACTTC
NA	once	TRBV6-2/TRBV6-3	TRBJ2-3	CASSSGERGGTDTQYF	TGTGCCAGCAGTTCGGGAGAACGGGGAGGCACAGATACGCAGTATTTT
NA	NA	TRBV6-5	TRBJ2-7	CASSYGAQYEQYF	TGTGCCAGCAGTTACGGAGCCCAGTACGAGCAGTACTTC
TRBD2	NA	TRBV25-1	TRBJ2-1	CASSETETSRTYNEQFF	TGTGCCAGCAGTGAAACGGAGACTAGCAGGACTTACAATGAGCAGTTCTTC
NA	NA	TRBV24-1	TRBJ2-7	CATSDRRGGYEQYF	TGTGCCACCAGTGATAGGCGGGGCGGCTACGAGCAGTACTTC